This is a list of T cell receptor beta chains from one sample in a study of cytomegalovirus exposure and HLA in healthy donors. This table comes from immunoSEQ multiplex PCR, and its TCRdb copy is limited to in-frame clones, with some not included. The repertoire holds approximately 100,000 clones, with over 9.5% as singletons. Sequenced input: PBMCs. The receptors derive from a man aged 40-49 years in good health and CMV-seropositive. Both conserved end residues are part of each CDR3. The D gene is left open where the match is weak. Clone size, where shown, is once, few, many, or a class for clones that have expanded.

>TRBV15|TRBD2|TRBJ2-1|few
TGTGCCACCAGCAGAGACCTAGCGGGAGGGCCAGTGCACAATGAGCAGTTCTTC
CATSRDLAGGPVHNEQFF
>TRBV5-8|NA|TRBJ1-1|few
TGTGCCAGCAGTCGGACAAAGAACACTGAAGCTTTCTTT
CASSRTKNTEAFF
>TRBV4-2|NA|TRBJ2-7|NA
TGTGCCAGCAGCCAAGAATTACAGTCCTACGAGCAGTACTTC
CASSQELQSYEQYF
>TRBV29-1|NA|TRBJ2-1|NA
TGCAGCGCGACAGTGGACCCCTACAATGAGCAGTTCTTC
CSATVDPYNEQFF
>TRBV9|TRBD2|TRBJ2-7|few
TGTGCCAGCAGCGCTGGGACTAGCGGGTCCTACGAGCAGTACTTC
CASSAGTSGSYEQYF
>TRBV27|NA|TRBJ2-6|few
TGTGCCAGCAGTTTTGGGGCCACTGGGGCCAACGTCCTGACTTTC
CASSFGATGANVLTF
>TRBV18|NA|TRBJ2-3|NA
TGTGCCAGCTCACCACCGGGGGCGGGAGTAAATACGCAGTATTTT
CASSPPGAGVNTQYF
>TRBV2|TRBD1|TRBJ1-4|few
TGTGCCAGCCGTCAGGGACAGGGAGGTAATGAAAAACTGTTTTTT
CASRQGQGGNEKLFF
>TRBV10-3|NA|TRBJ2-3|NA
TGTGCCATCAGTGATACCTCGGCGGGAGATACGCAGTATTTT
CAISDTSAGDTQYF
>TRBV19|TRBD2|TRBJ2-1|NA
TGTGCCAGTAGTAAGGTAGCGGGCTACAATGAGCAGTTCTTC
CASSKVAGYNEQFF
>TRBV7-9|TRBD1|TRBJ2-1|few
TGTGCCAGCAGTTTTAAAGACAGGGGCAATGAGCAGTTCTTC
CASSFKDRGNEQFF
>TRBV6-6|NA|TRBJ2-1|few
TGTGCCAGCAGTTACCTAACAGGCAATGAGCAGTTCTTC
CASSYLTGNEQFF
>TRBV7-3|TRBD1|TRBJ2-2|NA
TGTGCCAGCAGCTGGGGACAGGGGGCAAGCACCGGGGAGCTGTTTTTT
CASSWGQGASTGELFF
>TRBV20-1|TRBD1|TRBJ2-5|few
TGCAGTGCTGAGCAAGGGGGCGCCCAGTACTTC
CSAEQGGAQYF
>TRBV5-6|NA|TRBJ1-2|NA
TGTGCCAGCAGCTTGGAACAGTCGGGCTACACCTTC
CASSLEQSGYTF
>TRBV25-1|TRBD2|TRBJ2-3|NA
TGTGCCAGCAGTGCAGCGGGGGCGGGCACAGATACGCAGTATTTT
CASSAAGAGTDTQYF
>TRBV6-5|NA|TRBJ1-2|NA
TGTGCCAGCAGTCTCTCAGGTTATAACTATGGCTACACCTTC
CASSLSGYNYGYTF
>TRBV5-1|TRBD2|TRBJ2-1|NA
TGCGCCAGCAGCTTCACTAGCGGGAGACGCAATGAGCAGTTCTTC
CASSFTSGRRNEQFF
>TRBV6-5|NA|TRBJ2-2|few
TGTGCCAGCAGTTACTGGTCCGACCAGGGCTCCGGGGAGCTGTTTTTT
CASSYWSDQGSGELFF
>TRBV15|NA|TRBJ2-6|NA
TGTGCCACCAGCAGAGATGAGTATGGGGCCAACGTCCTGACTTTC
CATSRDEYGANVLTF
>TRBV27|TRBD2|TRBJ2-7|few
TGTGCCAGCAGTTTATATTCCTCGAACCTAGCGGGAGTCTACGAGCAGTACTTC
CASSLYSSNLAGVYEQYF
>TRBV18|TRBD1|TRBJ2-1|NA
TGTGCCAGCTCACGGGACAGCTCCTACAATGAGCAGTTCTTC
CASSRDSSYNEQFF
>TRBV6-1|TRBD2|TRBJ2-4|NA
TGTGCCAGCAGTGAAGCGCTAGCGGGAGCCAAAAACATTCAGTACTTC
CASSEALAGAKNIQYF
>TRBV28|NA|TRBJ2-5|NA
TGTGCCAGCAGTTCAGGGGAGGAGACCCAGTACTTC
CASSSGEETQYF
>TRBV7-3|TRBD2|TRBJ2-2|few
TGTGCCAGCAGCTTAACTGTTAGCGGGAGTAACACCGGGGAGCTGTTTTTT
CASSLTVSGSNTGELFF
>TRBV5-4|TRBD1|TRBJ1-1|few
TGTGCCAGCAGGGTAGGGACAGTGAACACTGAAGCTTTCTTT
CASRVGTVNTEAFF
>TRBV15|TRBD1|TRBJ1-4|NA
TGTGCCACCAGCAGCCCTAAGCCCGGGACAGGGTTCGAAAAACTGTTTTTT
CATSSPKPGTGFEKLFF
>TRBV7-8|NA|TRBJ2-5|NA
TGTGCCAGCAGCCCCCGGCGGCAACGCTTTTCGGAGACCCAGTACTTC
CASSPRRQRFSETQYF
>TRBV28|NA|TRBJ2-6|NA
TGTGCCAGCCTTCAAACAGGGCGGGCCAACGTCCTGACTTTC
CASLQTGRANVLTF
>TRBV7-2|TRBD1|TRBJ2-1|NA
TGTGCCAGCAGCCCGCAGGGGGCGGGACCCAATGAGCAGTTCTTC
CASSPQGAGPNEQFF
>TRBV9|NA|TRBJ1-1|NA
TGTGCCAGCAGCGTAACAGGGCGCACTGAAGCTTTCTTT
CASSVTGRTEAFF
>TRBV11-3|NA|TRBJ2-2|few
TGTGCCAGCAGCTTATGGGCAGGGTTGAACACCGGGGAGCTGTTTTTT
CASSLWAGLNTGELFF
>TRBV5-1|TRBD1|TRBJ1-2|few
TGCGCCAGCAGCTACAGGGGTGGCTACACCTTC
CASSYRGGYTF
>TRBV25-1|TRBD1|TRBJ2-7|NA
TGTGCCAGCAACGCCGGGACAGACTCCTACGAGCAGTACTTC
CASNAGTDSYEQYF
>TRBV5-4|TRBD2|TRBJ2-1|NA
TGTGCCAGCAGTCCTAGCGGGCTGTACAATGAGCAGTTCTTC
CASSPSGLYNEQFF
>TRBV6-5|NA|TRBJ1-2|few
TGTGCCAGCAGCTCAGACAGTAAACCTAACTATGGCTACACCTTC
CASSSDSKPNYGYTF
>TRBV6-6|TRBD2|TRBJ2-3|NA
TGTGCCAGCAGTCTTGGACTAGCCCCGCCAGATACGCAGTATTTT
CASSLGLAPPDTQYF
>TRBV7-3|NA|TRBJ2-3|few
TGTGCCAGCAGCTTAAGCGGGAGCACAGATACGCAGTATTTT
CASSLSGSTDTQYF
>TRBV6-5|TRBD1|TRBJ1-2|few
TGTGCCAGCAGTTACTACCCGGGACAGGGATATGGCTACACCTTC
CASSYYPGQGYGYTF
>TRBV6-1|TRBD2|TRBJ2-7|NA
TGTGCCAGCAGTTCTGGACTAGCGGACCTCTACGAGCAGTACTTC
CASSSGLADLYEQYF
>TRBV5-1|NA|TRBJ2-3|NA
TGCGCCAGCAGCTTGGTAGCAAGCACAGATACGCAGTATTTT
CASSLVASTDTQYF
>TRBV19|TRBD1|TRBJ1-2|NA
TGTGCCAGTGAGGACAGGGTAGGCTATGGCTACACCTTC
CASEDRVGYGYTF
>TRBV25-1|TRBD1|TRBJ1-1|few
TGTGCCAGCAGCCCGGGACAGGGTCGGAGCACTGAAGCTTTCTTT
CASSPGQGRSTEAFF
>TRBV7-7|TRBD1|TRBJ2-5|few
TGTGCTAGCAGCTTTCTATTCGGGACAGGGGAGACCCAGTACTTC
CASSFLFGTGETQYF
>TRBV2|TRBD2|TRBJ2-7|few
TGTGCCAGCATTCCCGGGACTAGCGGGAGACCGGGGGAGCAGTACTTC
CASIPGTSGRPGEQYF
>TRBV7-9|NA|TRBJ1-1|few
TGTGCCAGCAGCTTGTGGGCAAACGAAGCTTTCTTT
CASSLWANEAFF
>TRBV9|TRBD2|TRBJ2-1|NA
TGTGCCAGCAGCGGGACTAGCGGGAGTAGTGAGCAGTTCTTC
CASSGTSGSSEQFF
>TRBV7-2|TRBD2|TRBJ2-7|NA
TGTGCCAGCAGCTTAGGGCTAGCGGCATCATCCTACGAGCAGTACTTC
CASSLGLAASSYEQYF
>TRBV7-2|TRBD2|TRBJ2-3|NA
TGTGCCAGCAGCCCCTTCGAACTAGCGGGAAAGGGAGAGTATTTT
CASSPFELAGKGEYF
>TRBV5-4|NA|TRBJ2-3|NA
TGTGCCAGCTGCTATAGCGGCCGCACAGATACGCAGTATTTT
CASCYSGRTDTQYF
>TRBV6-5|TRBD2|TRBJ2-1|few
TGTGCCAGTACTCGGGAGGGCTTCAATGAGCAGTTCTTC
CASTREGFNEQFF
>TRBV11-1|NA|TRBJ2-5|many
TGTGCCAGCAGCTCTCAAGAGACCCAGTACTTC
CASSSQETQYF